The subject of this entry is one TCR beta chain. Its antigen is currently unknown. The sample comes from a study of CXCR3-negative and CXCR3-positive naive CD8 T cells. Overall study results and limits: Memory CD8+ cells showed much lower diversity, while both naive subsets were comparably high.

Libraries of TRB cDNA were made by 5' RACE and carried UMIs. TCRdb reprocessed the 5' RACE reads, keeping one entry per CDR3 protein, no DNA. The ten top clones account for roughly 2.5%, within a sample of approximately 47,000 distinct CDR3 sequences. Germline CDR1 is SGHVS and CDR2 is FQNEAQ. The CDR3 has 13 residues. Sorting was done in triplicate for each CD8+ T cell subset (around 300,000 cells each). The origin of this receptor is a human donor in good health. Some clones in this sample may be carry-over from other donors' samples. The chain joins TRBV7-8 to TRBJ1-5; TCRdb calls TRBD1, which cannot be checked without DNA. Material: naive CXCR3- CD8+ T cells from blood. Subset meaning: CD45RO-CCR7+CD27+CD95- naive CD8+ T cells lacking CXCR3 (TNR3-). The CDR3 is CASSRRQGEPQHF.